A selection of T cell receptor beta chains follows, all from one sample in a study of cytomegalovirus exposure and HLA in healthy donors. Profiling relied on immunoSEQ multiplex PCR, and the TCRdb table lists in-frame clones only, not all of them. The table has about 150,000 clones, roughly 80% seen once. The sample taken for sequencing was PBMCs. The source of these receptors is a woman between 35 and 50 years old in good health and CMV-seronegative. Both conserved end residues are part of each CDR3. The D gene is left open where the match is weak. Some rows mark clone size as missing; the rest say once, few, many or name a class of expanded clone.

J gene: TRBJ2-1; clone size: .; V gene: TRBV7-6; D gene: TRBD1; CDR3 protein: CASSLYPGQGRDNEQFF; CDR3 DNA: TGTGCCAGCAGCTTGTACCCGGGACAGGGGCGCGACAATGAGCAGTTCTTC
J gene: TRBJ2-2; clone size: .; V gene: TRBV6-5; D gene: .; CDR3 protein: CASSYLGQTGTGELFF; CDR3 DNA: TGTGCCAGCAGTTATTTGGGCCAGACAGGCACCGGGGAGCTGTTTTTT
J gene: TRBJ2-4; clone size: .; V gene: TRBV4-1; D gene: .; CDR3 protein: CASSEQGAKNIQYF; CDR3 DNA: TGCGCCAGCAGCGAACAGGGAGCCAAAAACATTCAGTACTTC
J gene: TRBJ1-5; clone size: few; V gene: TRBV30; D gene: TRBD1; CDR3 protein: CAWSQGDNQPQHF; CDR3 DNA: TGTGCCTGGAGTCAGGGGGACAATCAGCCCCAGCATTTT
J gene: TRBJ2-5; clone size: few; V gene: TRBV5-4; D gene: .; CDR3 protein: CASSLADSQETQYF; CDR3 DNA: TGTGCCAGCAGCTTGGCTGACAGCCAAGAGACCCAGTACTTC
J gene: TRBJ1-6; clone size: .; V gene: TRBV27; D gene: .; CDR3 protein: CASSAISLTRGGYNSPLHF; CDR3 DNA: TGTGCCAGCAGCGCTATTTCCCTCACCCGGGGGGGGTATAATTCACCCCTCCACTTT
J gene: TRBJ1-1; clone size: .; V gene: TRBV2; D gene: TRBD1; CDR3 protein: CASERDRQSETTEAFF; CDR3 DNA: TGTGCCAGCGAGAGGGACAGGCAGTCAGAAACTACTGAAGCTTTCTTT
J gene: TRBJ1-2; clone size: few; V gene: TRBV6-1; D gene: TRBD1; CDR3 protein: CASSPSKGQGARLSF; CDR3 DNA: TGTGCCAGCAGCCCCTCAAAAGGGCAGGGGGCGCGACTCAGCTTC
J gene: TRBJ2-5; clone size: once; V gene: TRBV7-9; D gene: TRBD2; CDR3 protein: CASSPRAGLETQYF; CDR3 DNA: TGTGCCAGCAGCCCCAGAGCGGGGTTAGAGACCCAGTACTTC
J gene: TRBJ1-5; clone size: .; V gene: TRBV7-9; D gene: TRBD1; CDR3 protein: CASSLGQGAHNQPQHF; CDR3 DNA: TGTGCCAGCAGCTTGGGACAGGGGGCTCACAATCAGCCCCAGCATTTT
J gene: TRBJ2-7; clone size: .; V gene: TRBV7-2; D gene: .; CDR3 protein: CASSSHLLGEQYF; CDR3 DNA: TGTGCCAGCAGCTCCCACCTCCTCGGCGAGCAGTACTTC
J gene: TRBJ1-3; clone size: few; V gene: TRBV30; D gene: .; CDR3 protein: CAWNRAGNTIYF; CDR3 DNA: TGTGCCTGGAACAGGGCTGGAAACACCATATATTTT
J gene: TRBJ2-5; clone size: .; V gene: TRBV28; D gene: TRBD1; CDR3 protein: CASSPGDRAETQYF; CDR3 DNA: TGTGCCAGCAGTCCAGGGGACAGGGCGGAGACCCAGTACTTC
J gene: TRBJ1-1; clone size: .; V gene: TRBV6-6; D gene: .; CDR3 protein: CASSAQFPNTEAFF; CDR3 DNA: TGTGCCAGCAGTGCACAGTTTCCGAACACTGAAGCTTTCTTT
J gene: TRBJ1-2; clone size: .; V gene: TRBV19; D gene: .; CDR3 protein: CASSTNDISNYGYTF; CDR3 DNA: TGTGCCAGTAGTACCAACGACATTTCTAACTATGGCTACACCTTC
J gene: TRBJ1-4; clone size: .; V gene: TRBV6-5; D gene: TRBD1; CDR3 protein: CASSPDRVEGKLFF; CDR3 DNA: TGTGCCAGCAGTCCCGACAGGGTTGAAGGAAAACTGTTTTTT
J gene: TRBJ2-3; clone size: .; V gene: TRBV30; D gene: TRBD2; CDR3 protein: CAWSVRGADTQYF; CDR3 DNA: TGTGCCTGGAGTGTACGGGGGGCAGATACGCAGTATTTT
J gene: TRBJ1-3; clone size: .; V gene: TRBV2; D gene: .; CDR3 protein: CASSDGPVRNTIYF; CDR3 DNA: TGTGCCAGCAGTGATGGGCCTGTCAGAAACACCATATATTTT
J gene: TRBJ1-4; clone size: .; V gene: TRBV5-4; D gene: .; CDR3 protein: CASSLAGAATNEKLFF; CDR3 DNA: TGTGCCAGCAGCTTGGCAGGGGCTGCAACTAATGAAAAACTGTTTTTT
J gene: TRBJ2-7; clone size: .; V gene: TRBV7-9; D gene: TRBD1; CDR3 protein: CASSFTGEPYEQYF; CDR3 DNA: TGTGCCAGCAGCTTCACAGGGGAACCCTACGAGCAGTACTTC
J gene: TRBJ2-7; clone size: .; V gene: TRBV7-9; D gene: .; CDR3 protein: CASTPYREGEQYF; CDR3 DNA: TGTGCCAGCACCCCGTACAGGGAGGGCGAGCAGTACTTC
J gene: TRBJ1-4; clone size: .; V gene: TRBV9; D gene: .; CDR3 protein: CASSPTAGREKLFF; CDR3 DNA: TGTGCCAGCAGCCCGACGGCAGGGCGGGAAAAACTGTTTTTT
J gene: TRBJ1-1; clone size: few; V gene: TRBV5-6; D gene: .; CDR3 protein: CASSLQWPTEAFF; CDR3 DNA: TGTGCCAGCAGCTTACAATGGCCCACTGAAGCTTTCTTT
J gene: TRBJ2-3; clone size: .; V gene: TRBV5-1; D gene: .; CDR3 protein: CASSLAWSSDRPDTQYF; CDR3 DNA: TGCGCCAGCAGCTTGGCCTGGAGTAGCGACCGCCCAGATACGCAGTATTTT
J gene: TRBJ1-4; clone size: once; V gene: TRBV7-2; D gene: .; CDR3 protein: CASSLGWGDEKLFF; CDR3 DNA: TGTGCCAGCAGCTTAGGGTGGGGAGATGAAAAACTGTTTTTT
J gene: TRBJ1-3; clone size: once; V gene: TRBV19; D gene: .; CDR3 protein: CASSIADRMGNTIYF; CDR3 DNA: TGTGCCAGTAGTATAGCCGACAGGATGGGAAACACCATATATTTT
J gene: TRBJ2-7; clone size: few; V gene: TRBV11-2; D gene: TRBD2; CDR3 protein: CASSSGRGGRREQYF; CDR3 DNA: TGTGCCAGCAGCAGCGGGCGGGGGGGAAGGCGGGAGCAGTACTTC
J gene: TRBJ2-1; clone size: .; V gene: TRBV27; D gene: TRBD2; CDR3 protein: CASSATGLAGVSSYNEQFF; CDR3 DNA: TGTGCCAGCAGTGCTACGGGACTAGCGGGGGTTAGCTCCTACAATGAGCAGTTCTTC
J gene: TRBJ1-5; clone size: .; V gene: TRBV6-1; D gene: TRBD1; CDR3 protein: CASARDRGHQPQHF; CDR3 DNA: TGTGCCAGCGCCCGGGACAGGGGACATCAGCCCCAGCATTTT
J gene: TRBJ2-6; clone size: .; V gene: TRBV13; D gene: TRBD2; CDR3 protein: CASSLMLAGPGANVLTF; CDR3 DNA: TGTGCCAGCAGCTTAATGCTAGCGGGACCTGGGGCCAACGTCCTGACTTTC
J gene: TRBJ2-1; clone size: .; V gene: TRBV6-5; D gene: .; CDR3 protein: CASQLDSYNEQFF; CDR3 DNA: TGTGCCAGCCAACTAGACTCCTACAATGAGCAGTTCTTC
J gene: TRBJ2-7; clone size: .; V gene: TRBV6-1; D gene: .; CDR3 protein: CASENEQYF; CDR3 DNA: TGTGCCAGCGAGAACGAGCAGTACTTC
J gene: TRBJ1-2; clone size: once; V gene: TRBV5-1; D gene: TRBD1; CDR3 protein: CASSRTGSDGYTF; CDR3 DNA: TGCGCCAGCAGCCGGACAGGGAGTGATGGCTACACCTTC
J gene: TRBJ2-5; clone size: .; V gene: TRBV6-1; D gene: .; CDR3 protein: CASNVWRETQYF; CDR3 DNA: TGTGCCAGCAACGTATGGAGGGAGACCCAGTACTTC
J gene: TRBJ1-5; clone size: .; V gene: TRBV18; D gene: .; CDR3 protein: CASSRGVGGSNQPQHF; CDR3 DNA: TGTGCCAGCTCACGGGGGGTAGGCGGGAGCAATCAGCCCCAGCATTTT
J gene: TRBJ1-2; clone size: .; V gene: TRBV19; D gene: .; CDR3 protein: CASRPGVDYGYTF; CDR3 DNA: TGTGCCAGTAGACCCGGGGTGGACTATGGCTACACCTTC
J gene: TRBJ1-1; clone size: .; V gene: TRBV12-5; D gene: .; CDR3 protein: CASGLDWRTEAFF; CDR3 DNA: TGTGCTAGTGGTTTGGACTGGAGGACTGAAGCTTTCTTT
J gene: TRBJ2-2; clone size: .; V gene: TRBV2; D gene: .; CDR3 protein: CASSDQATGELFF; CDR3 DNA: TGTGCCAGCAGCGATCAGGCGACCGGGGAGCTGTTTTTT
J gene: TRBJ2-7; clone size: .; V gene: TRBV5-3; D gene: TRBD2; CDR3 protein: CARPSGSSYEQYF; CDR3 DNA: TGTGCCAGACCTAGCGGGAGCTCCTACGAGCAGTACTTC
J gene: TRBJ2-7; clone size: .; V gene: TRBV11-2; D gene: .; CDR3 protein: CASSPHPPEQYF; CDR3 DNA: TGTGCCAGCAGCCCCCATCCCCCCGAGCAGTACTTC